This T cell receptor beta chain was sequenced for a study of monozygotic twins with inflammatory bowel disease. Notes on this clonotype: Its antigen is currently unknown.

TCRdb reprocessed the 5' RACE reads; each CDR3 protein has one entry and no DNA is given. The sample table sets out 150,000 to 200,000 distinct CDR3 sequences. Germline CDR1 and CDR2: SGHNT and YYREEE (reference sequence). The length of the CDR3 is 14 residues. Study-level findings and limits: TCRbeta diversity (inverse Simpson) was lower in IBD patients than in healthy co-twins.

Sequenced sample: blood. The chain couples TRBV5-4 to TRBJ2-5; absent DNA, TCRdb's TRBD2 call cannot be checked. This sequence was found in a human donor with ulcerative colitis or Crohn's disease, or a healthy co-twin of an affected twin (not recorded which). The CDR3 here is CASSVTSGKETQYF.